Shown below are 10 T cell receptor beta chains from a single sample sequenced in a study of shared clonotypes between healthy human individuals (dated by TCRdb to 2018 to 2021). Receptor libraries were prepared by the immunoSEQ multiplex PCR assay. This immuneACCESS table, as held by TCRdb, lists in-frame sequences with V and J called but not all clones. Of the missing ones, under half trace to an unresolved V gene in checked studies; the others have no known cause. In all, the sample holds fewer than 1.6 million clones, and less than 99% of those were seen once. Jointly, the top ten make up about 0.4% of the sample. The sequencing input was naive CD4+ T cells sorted from blood. Read against the paper, the sample's cell subset or site label means: CD45RA+ positively selected. These receptors were taken from a man under 40 in good health.

V is TRBV6-1 and J is TRBJ2-7; possible D gene TRBD2, 6 bases. The V and J ends lost 0 bases and 6 bases respectively, with 9 bases between them. Germline-derived CDR1 and CDR2 are MNHNS and SASEGT. The length of the CDR3 is 13 residues. The CDR3 here is CASSEAGRGEQYF. The CDR3, as DNA: TGTGCCAGCAGTGAAGCAGGGCGGGGCGAGCAGTACTTC.

The V gene is TRBV21-1, the J gene TRBJ2-3; no DNA check was done on the table's D call, TRBD2. TRBV21-1 is assigned pseudogene status. The CDR3 length is 17 residues. CDR3 sequence reads: CASSKEVAGPYTDTQYF. DNA for the CDR3: TGTGCCAGCAGCAAAGAAGTAGCGGGACCCTACACAGATACGCAGTATTTT.

The gene calls are TRBV19 and TRBJ2-1, with a possible D match to TRBD2 (6 bases). CDR3 length: 12 amino acids. From germline, CDR1 is LNHDA and CDR2 SQIVND (reference sequence). V was trimmed by 3 bases and J by 10 bases, leaving 10 bases between them. CDR3 sequence reads: CASSMGLAEQFF. The DNA for the CDR3 is TGTGCCAGTAGTATGGGGCTAGCGGAGCAGTTCTTC.

V is TRBV25-1 and J is TRBJ2-1, with 7 nucleotides matching TRBD2. This CDR3 has 15 amino acids. In germline, CDR1 is MGHDK, CDR2 SYGVNS. The J segment lost 5 bases and the V segment lost 8 bases, leaving 12 bases of the junction unmatched. DNA of the CDR3: TGTGCCAGCCAAAAAGCGGGGCAGACCGACAATGAGCAGTTCTTC. Amino acid sequence: CASQKAGQTDNEQFF.

The V call is TRBV19, the J call TRBJ1-5; D call uncertain. V lost 3 bases and J lost 3, with 9 bases in between. Germline V lookup: CDR1 LNHDA, CDR2 SQIVND (reference sequence). The CDR3 length is 14 residues. CDR3 residues: CASSIGGHNQPQHF. The CDR3 nucleotides are TGTGCCAGTAGTATTGGAGGGCACAATCAGCCCCAGCATTTT.

V gene TRBV28 combines with J gene TRBJ2-7; D is possibly TRBD1 (5 bases). Trimming took off 6 bases at V and 5 bases at J, with 11 bases between the two ends. Germline V gene data show CDR1 as MDHEN and CDR2 as SYDVKM. There are 12 residues in the CDR3. The CDR3 DNA reads as TGTGCCAGCAGAACAGGTCTCAACGAGCAGTACTTC. It is translated as CASRTGLNEQYF.

The chain combines TRBV5-1 with TRBJ2-7; no clear D. The CDR3 is 13 amino acids. Deletions cut 0 bases from V and 6 bases from J, with 10 bases between. Looked up from germline, CDR1 is SGHRS and CDR2 is YFSETQ. CDR3 region: CASSLAPAIEQYF. DNA of the CDR3: TGCGCCAGCAGCTTGGCCCCGGCGATCGAGCAGTACTTC.

The chain combines TRBV18 with TRBJ1-5; 9 bases agree with TRBD1. The CDR3 has 15 residues. Per germline, CDR1 KGHSH and CDR2 LQKENI. The ends lost 3 bases at V and 7 bases at J; junction bases unmatched: 7. CDR3 in DNA: TGTGCCAGCTCACCGGGACAGGGACCACACCAGCCCCAGCATTTT. Its translation: CASSPGQGPHQPQHF.

V gene TRBV7-2 combines with J gene TRBJ2-5; TRBD2 aligns across 9 bases. This CDR3 is built from 16 residues. CDR1 is SGHTA and CDR2 is FQGNSA in the germline V gene. Losses at the gene ends were 3 bases for V and 2 bases for J; bases not matched to a gene: 7. The CDR3 nucleotides are TGTGCCAGCAGCTTTATATGGCTAGCGGGACAAGAGACCCAGTACTTC. It is translated as CASSFIWLAGQETQYF.

V usage is TRBV4-2 and J usage is TRBJ2-7, with 12 bases fitting TRBD2. The junction had 12 bases not matched to a gene; V was cut back by 1 base and J by 2 bases. Germline V gene lookup returns CDR1 LGHNA and CDR2 YNFKEQ. This CDR3 spans 19 amino acids. For the CDR3, the DNA is TGTGCCAGCAGCCAAGTAGCCCTAGGACTAGCGGGGCATGCCTACGAGCAGTACTTC. Its translation: CASSQVALGLAGHAYEQYF.